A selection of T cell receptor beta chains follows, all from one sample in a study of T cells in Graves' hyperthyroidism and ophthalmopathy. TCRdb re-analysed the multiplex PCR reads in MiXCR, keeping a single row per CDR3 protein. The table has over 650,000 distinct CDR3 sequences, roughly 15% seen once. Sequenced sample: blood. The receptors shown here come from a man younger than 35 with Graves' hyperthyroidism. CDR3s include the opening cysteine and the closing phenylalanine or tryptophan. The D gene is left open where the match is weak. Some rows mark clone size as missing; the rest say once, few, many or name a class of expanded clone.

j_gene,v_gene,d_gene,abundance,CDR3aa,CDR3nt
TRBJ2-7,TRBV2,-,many,CASRTSRQPYEQYF,TGTGCCAGCAGAACGAGCAGGCAGCCCTACGAGCAGTACTTC
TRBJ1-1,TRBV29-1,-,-,CSVEKETGTEAFF,TGCAGCGTTGAAAAAGAGACGGGCACTGAAGCTTTCTTT
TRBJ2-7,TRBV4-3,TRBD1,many,CASSQATGGSASYEQYF,TGCGCCAGCAGCCAAGCCACAGGGGGGTCGGCTTCCTACGAGCAGTACTTC
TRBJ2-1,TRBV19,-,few,CASSISGWSYNEQFF,TGTGCCAGTAGTATCTCAGGCTGGTCTTACAATGAGCAGTTCTTC
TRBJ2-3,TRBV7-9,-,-,CASSSKLQVTQYF,TGTGCCAGCAGCTCGAAACTGCAAGTGACGCAGTATTTT
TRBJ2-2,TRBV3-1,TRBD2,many,CASSRRTSGNTGELFF,TGTGCCAGCAGCCGCAGGACTAGCGGAAACACCGGGGAGCTGTTTTTT
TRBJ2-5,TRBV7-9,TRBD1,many,CASSPPGQGWETQYF,TGTGCCAGCAGCCCCCCGGGACAGGGTTGGGAGACCCAGTACTTC
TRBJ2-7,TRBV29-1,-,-,CSVPDSLSYEQYF,TGCAGCGTTCCGGACAGTCTTTCCTACGAGCAGTACTTC
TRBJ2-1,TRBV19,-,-,CASSTGTVREQFF,TGTGCCAGTAGTACCGGGACGGTACGCGAGCAGTTCTTC
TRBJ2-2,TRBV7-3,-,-,CATREPYTGELFF,TGTGCCACCCGGGAGCCTTACACCGGGGAGCTGTTTTTT
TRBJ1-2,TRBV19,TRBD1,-,CASSPGQGARGYTF,TGTGCCAGTAGTCCGGGACAGGGGGCCAGGGGCTACACCTTC
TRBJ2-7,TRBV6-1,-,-,CASSRGTPKGNSYEQYF,TGTGCCAGCAGCCGCGGGACACCCAAGGGGAATTCCTACGAGCAGTACTTC
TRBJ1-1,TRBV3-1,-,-,CASSQTVNMNTEAFF,TGTGCCAGCAGCCAAACAGTGAACATGAACACTGAAGCTTTCTTT
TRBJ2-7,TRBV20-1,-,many,CSAGRSGRSYEQYF,TGCAGTGCTGGACGGAGCGGGCGCTCCTACGAGCAGTACTTC
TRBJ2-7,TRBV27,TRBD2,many,CASSLGRADEQYF,TGTGCCAGCAGTTTAGGGAGGGCCGACGAGCAGTACTTC
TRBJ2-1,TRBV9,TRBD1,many,CASSLSGQANDNEQFF,TGTGCCAGCAGCCTATCCGGACAGGCCAACGATAATGAGCAGTTCTTC
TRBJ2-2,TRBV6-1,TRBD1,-,CASRPNTGTGVSGRNTGELFF,TGTGCCAGCAGGCCCAACACCGGGACAGGGGTTTCGGGGAGAAACACCGGGGAGCTGTTTTTT
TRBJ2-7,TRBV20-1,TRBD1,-,CSARDGTGGLREQYF,TGCAGTGCTAGAGATGGGACAGGGGGGTTGAGAGAGCAGTACTTC
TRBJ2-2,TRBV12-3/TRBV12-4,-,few,CASTPSQGGSGELFF,TGTGCCAGCACCCCGAGCCAAGGAGGGTCCGGGGAGCTGTTTTTT
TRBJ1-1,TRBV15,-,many,CATSSGLRTEAFF,TGTGCCACCAGCAGCGGACTTAGGACTGAAGCTTTCTTT
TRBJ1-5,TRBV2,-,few,CASSTTVGYQPQHF,TGTGCCAGCAGTACGACGGTGGGGTATCAGCCCCAGCATTTT
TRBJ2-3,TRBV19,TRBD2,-,CASSPAGRVTDTQYF,TGTGCCAGTAGTCCCGCCGGGAGGGTCACAGATACGCAGTATTTT
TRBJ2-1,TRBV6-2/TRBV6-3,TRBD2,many,CASSYRSWEGRGNEQFF,TGTGCCAGCAGTTACAGGTCGTGGGAGGGCCGGGGCAATGAGCAGTTCTTC
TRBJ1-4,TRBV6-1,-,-,CASSEATGTIEKLFF,TGTGCCAGCAGTGAAGCTACGGGAACAATTGAAAAACTGTTTTTT
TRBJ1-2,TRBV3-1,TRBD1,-,CASSQDLDRGRLSGYTF,TGTGCCAGCAGCCAAGATCTTGACAGGGGGCGTCTCTCTGGCTACACCTTC
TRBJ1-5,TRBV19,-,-,CASSILYSYEGQPQHF,TGTGCCAGTAGTATACTGTATTCCTATGAGGGGCAGCCCCAGCATTTT
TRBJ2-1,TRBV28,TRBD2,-,CASSPRASGSSYNEQFF,TGTGCCAGCAGTCCCCGGGCTAGCGGGAGCTCCTACAATGAGCAGTTCTTC
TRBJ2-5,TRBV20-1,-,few,CSASRAPQETQYF,TGCAGTGCTAGCCGAGCGCCCCAAGAGACCCAGTACTTC
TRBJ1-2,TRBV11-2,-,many,CASSLGGHYGYTF,TGTGCCAGCAGCTTAGGGGGTCACTATGGCTACACCTTC
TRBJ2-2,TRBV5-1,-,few,CASSSGVAVNTGELFF,TGCGCCAGCAGCTCGGGAGTAGCAGTTAACACCGGGGAGCTGTTTTTT
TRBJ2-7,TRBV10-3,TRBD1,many,CAISERTGTSSYEQYF,TGTGCCATCAGTGAGAGGACAGGGACGAGCTCCTACGAGCAGTACTTC
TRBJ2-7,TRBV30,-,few,CASEPRTSHSYEQYF,TGTGCCTCTGAGCCGAGGACGTCTCACTCCTACGAGCAGTACTTC
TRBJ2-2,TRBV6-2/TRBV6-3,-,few,CASSWAGGGGELFF,TGTGCCAGCAGTTGGGCCGGGGGCGGCGGGGAGCTGTTTTTT
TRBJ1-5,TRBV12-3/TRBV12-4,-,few,CASSPIQAGGQPQHF,TGTGCCAGCAGTCCGATCCAGGCGGGGGGTCAGCCCCAGCATTTT
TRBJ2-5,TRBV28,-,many,CASTLGGEETQYF,TGTGCCAGCACCCTGGGGGGAGAAGAGACCCAGTACTTC
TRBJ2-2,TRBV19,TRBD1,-,CASSSGTGSRTGELFF,TGTGCCAGTAGTAGTGGGACAGGGTCAAGGACCGGGGAGCTGTTTTTT
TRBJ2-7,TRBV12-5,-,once,CASGWYGYEQYF,TGTGCTAGTGGTTGGTACGGTTACGAGCAGTACTTC
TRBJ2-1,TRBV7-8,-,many,CASSPGPVHEQFF,TGTGCCAGCAGCCCCGGACCAGTCCATGAGCAGTTCTTC
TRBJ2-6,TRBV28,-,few,CASSLEGFSGANVLTF,TGTGCCAGCAGTTTAGAGGGTTTCTCTGGGGCCAACGTCCTGACTTTC
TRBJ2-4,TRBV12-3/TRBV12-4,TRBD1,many,CASSPGTGPNIQYF,TGTGCCAGCAGTCCCGGGACAGGGCCAAACATTCAGTACTTC
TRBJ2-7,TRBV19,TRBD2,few,CASSTGGLAGFSYEQYF,TGTGCCAGTAGTACCGGGGGACTAGCGGGGTTCTCCTACGAGCAGTACTTC
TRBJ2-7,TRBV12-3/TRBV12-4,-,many,CASSLGRKPYEQYF,TGTGCCAGCAGTTTAGGCCGGAAACCCTACGAGCAGTACTTC
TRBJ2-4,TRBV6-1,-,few,CASIHPAKNIQYF,TGTGCCAGCATTCACCCAGCCAAAAACATTCAGTACTTC
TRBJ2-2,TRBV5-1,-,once,CASSLRQYTGELFF,TGCGCCAGCAGCCTGCGGCAGTACACCGGGGAGCTGTTTTTT
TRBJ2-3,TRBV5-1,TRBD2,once,CASSLGDTSGGTDTQYF,TGCGCCAGCAGCTTGGGTGACACTAGCGGGGGCACAGATACGCAGTATTTT